This T cell receptor beta chain is from a study of identical twins. Overall study results and limits: For cord blood, abundant beta clonotypes had fewer insertions, unlike memory repertoires, which showed none.

Every donor was a healthy Caucasian. The sample holds a few counts of this clonotype. Antigen unknown. TCRdb used MiXCR to reprocess the 5' RACE reads, holding one entry per CDR3 protein. Among about 920,000 distinct CDR3 sequences, approximately 13% were seen once, and the ten largest hold around 1.6%. This sample also belongs to another study, concerning yellow fever vaccine responses in identical twins.

The receptor was isolated from a woman between 18 and 30 years old in good health. Sample: PBMCs.

For the CDR3, the DNA is TGCGCCAGCAGCCAAGTTTGGAGTGCGGGAACCGACTATGGCTACACCTTC. This gives the protein CASSQVWSAGTDYGYTF. The V call is TRBV4-1, the J call TRBJ1-2; D unclear. The germline CDR1 and CDR2 sequences are MGHRA and YSYEKL. The CDR3 spans 17 residues. The V and J ends lost 1 base and 3 bases respectively, with 18 bases between them.